These 24 T cell receptor beta chains were sequenced from one sample in a study of shared clonotypes between healthy human individuals. This table comes from immunoSEQ multiplex PCR, and its TCRdb copy is limited to in-frame clones, with some not included. Seen here are 2 million to 3 million clones, approximately 94% observed once, and the top ten hold approximately 0.36%. The specimen was naive CD4+ T cells from PBMCs. Documented subset: CD45RA+ positively selected. These receptors were collected from a man aged 18 to 29 in good health. Some clones in this sample may be carry-over from other donors' samples.

The gene calls are TRBV5-1 and TRBJ2-7; D remains ambiguous. V was pared by 1 base and J by 6 bases, with 11 bases between. This CDR3 spans 13 amino acids. Germline CDR1 reads SGHRS; CDR2 reads YFSETQ. DNA for the CDR3: TGCGCCAGCAGCTTGACGGCGGCCACCGAGCAGTACTTC. Its translation is CASSLTAATEQYF.

V usage is TRBV5-1 and J usage is TRBJ1-1; tentative D call: TRBD1 (5 bases). Germline CDR1 reads SGHRS; CDR2 reads YFSETQ. V was trimmed by 4 bases and J by 1 base, leaving 11 bases between them. The CDR3 length is 14 residues. CDR3 nucleotides: TGCGCCAGCAGCCCGGTGGGGGGGAACACTGAAGCTTTCTTT. As protein: CASSPVGGNTEAFF.

The chain has TRBV28 and TRBJ2-3; tentatively, D is TRBD1 (6 bases). This CDR3 is built from 15 residues. V lost 3 bases and J lost 3, with 13 bases in between. CDR1 MDHEN and CDR2 SYDVKM come from the germline V gene. The CDR3 loop is CASSLGALGTDTQYF. The CDR3 DNA follows: TGTGCCAGCAGTTTGGGGGCGCTGGGGACAGATACGCAGTATTTT.

This clone occurred a few times. The genes are TRBV19 and TRBJ1-5, with TRBD1 identical over 8 bases. CDR3 length: 15 amino acids. J was trimmed by 2 bases and V by 5 bases; bases with no gene match: 5. Germline V lookup: CDR1 LNHDA, CDR2 SQIVND (reference sequence). CDR3 sequence (DNA): TGTGCCAGTAGTCAAGACAGGGGTGGCAATCAGCCCCAGCATTTT. Translation: CASSQDRGGNQPQHF.

This rearrangement joins TRBV28 to TRBJ1-5; D is unclear. V lost 5 bases to trimming and J lost 4 bases, with 12 bases between them. CDR3 length: 14 amino acids. Looked up from germline, CDR1 is MDHEN and CDR2 is SYDVKM. The CDR3 is CASSPRPGNQPQHF. Here the CDR3 DNA reads TGTGCCAGCAGTCCCCGCCCTGGGAATCAGCCCCAGCATTTT.

The chain is built from TRBV9 and TRBJ2-5, with D perhaps matching TRBD1 or TRBD2 (5 bases each). This CDR3 is built from 14 residues. V was clipped by 6 bases and J by 2 bases, with 14 bases between them. Germline values: CDR1 SGDLS, CDR2 YYNGEE. As DNA, the CDR3 is TGTGCCAGCACCACGGGGCAGGGACAAGAGACCCAGTACTTC. It encodes CASTTGQGQETQYF.

The chain joins TRBV27 to TRBJ1-1; no reliable D call. Deletions cut 2 bases from V and 4 bases from J, with 8 bases between. This CDR3 region has 13 residues. CDR1 MNHEY and CDR2 SMNVEV come from the germline V gene (reference sequence). CDR3 nucleotide sequence: TGTGCCAGCAGTTTAGGCGCGGGCACTGAAGCTTTCTTT. The encoded protein is CASSLGAGTEAFF.

V and J are TRBV9 and TRBJ2-6; D is unresolved. From germline, CDR1 is SGDLS and CDR2 YYNGEE. CDR3 size: 18 residues. V lost 3 bases and J 1 base, leaving 17 bases between the germline ends. Here the CDR3 DNA reads TGTGCCAGCAGCGCGACATCGCGCCTGGGTTCTGGGGCCAACGTCCTGACTTTC. Translated: CASSATSRLGSGANVLTF.

The chain employs TRBV4-2 and TRBJ2-3; D is ambiguous. The V end lost 3 bases, the J end lost 6 bases, and 16 bases lay between the germline ends. From germline, CDR1 is LGHNA and CDR2 YNFKEQ. The CDR3 is 15 amino acids. CDR3 sequence: CASSHGPKQSDTQYF. CDR3 bases: TGTGCCAGCAGCCACGGGCCCAAACAATCGGATACGCAGTATTTT.

This clone was observed once. This CDR3 is also generated by other DNA sequences in the sample. V is TRBV7-3 and J is TRBJ2-1; D is unclear. This CDR3 is built from 13 residues. Per the germline V gene, CDR1 is SGHTA and CDR2 is FQGTGA. Trimming removed 0 bases from V and 5 bases from J, with 5 bases in between. The CDR3 nucleotides are TGTGCCAGCAGCTTAACGAGGAACAATGAGCAGTTCTTC. The encoded protein is CASSLTRNNEQFF.

This clone was recorded only once. Additional DNA sequences in this sample encode the identical CDR3. This chain joins TRBV7-9 and TRBJ1-2; TRBD1 is a possible D gene (6 bases). Trimming stripped 3 bases from V and 8 bases from J, with 7 bases between. This CDR3 has 11 amino acids. Germline V lookup: CDR1 SEHNR, CDR2 FQNEAQ (reference sequence). The CDR3 spells CASSLQGGYTF. The CDR3 DNA reads as TGTGCCAGCAGCTTGCAGGGGGGCTACACCTTC.

This clone came up once. The gene calls are TRBV5-1 and TRBJ1-1; D might be TRBD1 (5 bases). Germline values: CDR1 SGHRS, CDR2 YFSETQ. This CDR3 has 13 amino acids. V shed 1 base and J shed 7 bases, with 11 bases lying between them. The DNA for the CDR3 is TGCGCCAGCAGCTTGCGGGACGTGGGTGAAGCTTTCTTT. Its translation: CASSLRDVGEAFF.

This clone was seen a single time. The chain links TRBV7-8 to TRBJ2-7, with D unclear. V was shortened by 1 base and J by 6 bases, with 10 bases between the two germline ends. CDR3 length: 13 amino acids. The germline CDR1 and CDR2 sequences are SGHVS and FQNEAQ. The DNA for the CDR3 is TGTGCCAGCAGCTTAGTGAAGGGTAGCGAGCAGTACTTC. Its protein is CASSLVKGSEQYF. Full variable domain (missing parts from reference TRBV7-8 and TRBJ2-7): GAGVSQSPRYKVAKRGQDVALRCDPISGHVSLFWYQQALGQGPEFLTYFQNEAQLDKSGLPSDRFFAERPEGSVSTLKIQRTQQEDSAVYLCASSLVKGSEQYFGPGTRLTVT.

This chain uses TRBV14 with TRBJ2-7; D may match TRBD1 or TRBD2 (5 bases each). Trimming pared 0 bases from V and 1 base from J, leaving 13 bases between. This CDR3 has 16 residues. Germline loops: CDR1 SGHDN, CDR2 FVKESK. This chain's CDR3 is CASSQELGVGSYEQYF. CDR3 in DNA: TGTGCCAGCAGCCAAGAACTGGGGGTAGGATCCTACGAGCAGTACTTC.

This chain links TRBV5-6 with TRBJ1-2, with 8 bases aligning to TRBD1. This CDR3 spans 15 amino acids. After removal of 4 bases from V and 2 bases from J, the junction contained 7 bases not matched to a gene. Per germline, CDR1 SGHDT and CDR2 YYEEEE. CDR3 sequence: CASSPTRTGNYGYTF. CDR3 sequence (DNA): TGTGCCAGCAGCCCTACACGGACAGGGAACTATGGCTACACCTTC.

J is TRBJ1-5 and V is TRBV5-4, with 8 bases matching TRBD1. The V segment lost 4 bases and the J segment 6 bases; nucleotides outside the gene matches: 3. Germline lookup yields CDR1 SGHNT and CDR2 YYREEE (reference sequence). The CDR3 is made up of 13 amino acids. The CDR3 sequence: CASSQGAGQPQHF. DNA for the CDR3: TGTGCCAGCAGCCAGGGGGCAGGTCAGCCCCAGCATTTT.

Turning to this clone: Other DNA sequences within the sample encode an identical CDR3. The chain carries TRBV7-7 and TRBJ2-2; D possibly uses TRBD1 or TRBD2 (5 bases each). V lost 1 base and J lost 5, with 5 bases in between. Germline V gene sequence: CDR1 SSHAT, CDR2 FNYEAQ (reference sequence). The CDR3 is 13 residues long. CDR3 sequence (DNA): TGTGCCAGCAGCTTAGGGGGGACCGGGGAGCTGTTTTTT. Translating it yields CASSLGGTGELFF.

The rearrangement uses TRBV28 and TRBJ2-5, with 7 bases aligning to TRBD2. Unmatched junction bases numbered 17, after V lost 11 bases and J lost 8 bases. There are 14 residues in the CDR3. Germline assignment: CDR1 MDHEN and CDR2 SYDVKM. CDR3 protein: CAAGADGGRGTQYF. In nucleotides, the CDR3 is TGTGCCGCCGGGGCCGACGGGGGGAGGGGAACCCAGTACTTC.

The gene calls are TRBV6-5 and TRBJ2-1; D is perhaps TRBD2 (6 bases). With 1 base removed from V and 9 bases from J, the gap between germline ends came to 13 bases. Germline V gene data show CDR1 as MNHEY and CDR2 as SVGAGI. There are 14 residues in the CDR3. Written as DNA, the CDR3 is TGTGCCAGCAGTTACTTCGCGGAGGGTACTGAGCAGTTCTTC. It encodes CASSYFAEGTEQFF.

This rearrangement joins TRBV28 to TRBJ1-5; no firm D call. The V end was cut by 2 bases, the J end by 6 bases, with 5 bases between. This CDR3 region has 12 residues. The germline V gene has CDR1 MDHEN and CDR2 SYDVKM. CDR3 nucleotide sequence: TGTGCCAGCAGTTTAAGGGCTCAGCCCCAGCATTTT. Amino acids: CASSLRAQPQHF. Looking up the rest from reference TRBV28 and TRBJ1-5 gives the full variable domain: DVKVTQSSRYLVKRTGEKVFLECVQDMDHENMFWYRQDPGLGLRLIYFSYDVKMKEKGDIPEGYSVSREKKERFSLILESASTNQTSMYLCASSLRAQPQHFGDGTRLSIL.

V and J are TRBV5-1 and TRBJ1-3; D unresolved. Germline V gene data show CDR1 as SGHRS and CDR2 as YFSETQ. The length of the CDR3 is 15 residues. V was pared by 5 bases and J by 2 bases, with 14 bases between. This CDR3 reads CASRLDIPAGNTIYF. CDR3 coding DNA: TGCGCCAGCAGACTCGACATACCAGCTGGAAACACCATATATTTT.

About this clone: In the same sample, other DNA sequences code for this CDR3. The V and J genes are TRBV30 and TRBJ2-2; D call uncertain. The germline CDR1 and CDR2 sequences are GTSNPN and SVGIG (reference sequence). Trimming took 0 bases from V and 7 from J, leaving 3 bases between them. The CDR3 covers 11 residues. The CDR3 sequence: CAWSVFGELFF. In nucleotides, the CDR3 is TGTGCCTGGAGTGTCTTCGGGGAGCTGTTTTTT.

This chain joins TRBV7-9 and TRBJ1-1; D perhaps matches TRBD1 (6 bases). CDR1 is SEHNR, CDR2 FQNEAQ, per germline (reference sequence). The CDR3 runs to 14 residues. V dropped 2 bases and J dropped 7 bases, with 14 bases sitting between them. This CDR3 reads CASSLSRGSYEAFF. In nucleotides, the CDR3 is TGTGCCAGCAGCTTAAGTAGGGGGAGCTATGAAGCTTTCTTT.

The chain employs TRBV28 and TRBJ1-1; D may be TRBD1 (5 bases). Germline assignment: CDR1 MDHEN and CDR2 SYDVKM. V lost 5 bases and J lost 0, with 10 bases in between. The CDR3 length is 14 residues. The DNA for the CDR3 is TGTGCCAGCAGTCTCAGGGTACTGAACACTGAAGCTTTCTTT. Translation gives CASSLRVLNTEAFF.